The 12 T cell receptor beta chains given below trace back to one sample, sequenced in a study of T-cell memory formation after mild COVID-19. TCRdb reprocessed the 5' RACE reads with MiXCR, giving one entry per CDR3 protein. The data hold under 300,000 distinct CDR3 sequences, with roughly 17% observed a single time. Sequencing input: PBMCs or a T cell subset sorted from them (not recorded which). The receptors were sampled from a man aged 18 to 35 who had mild COVID-19 (a few samples of this study predate the infection). Cell type and time point are not known.

The chain couples TRBV6-5 to TRBJ2-7; D may match TRBD1 or TRBD2 (6 bases each). This CDR3 spans 16 amino acids. The V gene's germline CDR1 is MNHEY and CDR2 SVGAGI. V lost 0 bases to trimming and J lost 0 bases, with 12 bases between them. CDR3 in DNA: TGTGCCAGCAGTTACTCGATAGGGGGGAGCTCCTACGAGCAGTACTTC. Its translation is CASSYSIGGSSYEQYF.

This clonotype came up many times. The chain carries TRBV6-2 or TRBV6-3 and TRBJ2-5, with no clear D. The ends were cut back, 0 bases at V and 5 bases at J, with 4 bases in the middle. CDR1 and CDR2 (germline): MNHEY, SVGEGT. This CDR3 has 12 residues. CDR3 sequence (DNA): TGTGCCAGCAGTTACTCGCGGGAGACCCAGTACTTC. It codes for CASSYSRETQYF.

The chain has TRBV11-2 and TRBJ2-2; D possibly uses TRBD1 or TRBD2 (5 bases each). Per the germline V gene, CDR1 is SGHAT and CDR2 is FQNNGV. CDR3 size: 16 residues. The ends were cut back, 6 bases at V and 2 bases at J, with 16 bases in the middle. CDR3 coding DNA: TGTGCCAGCAGGCGCCCGGGGACGGGTAACACCGGGGAGCTGTTTTTT. Translating gives CASRRPGTGNTGELFF.

V and J are TRBV24-1 and TRBJ2-7; TRBD1 matches at 7 bases. Germline CDR1 and CDR2: KGHDR and SFDVKD. This CDR3 is 16 amino acids long. The trim removed 8 bases at V and 5 bases at J, leaving 17 bases unmatched. The CDR3: CATTRRNGTAFHEQYV. CDR3 nucleotide sequence: TGTGCCACCACTCGGCGGAACGGGACAGCCTTTCACGAGCAGTACGTC.

This clonotype was seen a few times. This chain joins TRBV6-2 or TRBV6-3 and TRBJ2-7; D is unresolved. The CDR3 spans 14 residues. V lost 6 bases and J lost 2, with 14 bases in between. CDR1 MNHEY and CDR2 SVGEGT come from the germline V gene. For the CDR3, the DNA is TGTGCCAGCAGCCTTGAAGGACCTACCTACGAGCAGTACGTC. Its protein is CASSLEGPTYEQYV.

The chain couples TRBV27 to TRBJ1-3; 8 bases agree with TRBD1. Per the germline V gene, CDR1 is MNHEY and CDR2 is SMNVEV (reference sequence). CDR3 size: 15 residues. The V and J ends lost 7 bases and 4 bases, in that order; junction bases with no gene match: 9. The CDR3 spells CASTLDRGCGNTIYF. CDR3 coding DNA: TGTGCCAGCACCCTAGACAGGGGATGCGGAAACACCATATATTTT.

This clonotype appeared a few times. The chain joins TRBV5-1 to TRBJ2-5, with TRBD2 as a possible D gene (5 bases). V was shortened by 4 bases and J by 4 bases, with 17 bases between the two germline ends. Per the germline V gene, CDR1 is SGHRS and CDR2 is YFSETQ. This CDR3 is 15 amino acids long. CDR3 coding DNA: TGCGCCAGCAGCCCCCGGGTCGGCGAGGGAGAGACCCAGTACTTC. This gives the protein CASSPRVGEGETQYF.

This clonotype appeared a few times. With a much larger clone just one base away, this may be a read error. This chain joins TRBV12-3 or TRBV12-4 and TRBJ1-6, with D unclear. This CDR3 spans 14 amino acids. Trimming cost V 6 bases and J 0 bases, with 6 bases left between them. The CDR3 reads CASRSSSYNSPLHF. CDR3 nucleotide sequence: TGTGCCAGCAGAAGTAGCTCCTATAATTCACCCCTCCACTTT.

V usage is TRBV7-3 and J usage is TRBJ1-1; TRBD1 is a possible D gene (5 bases). Trimming took 5 bases from V and 11 from J, leaving 15 bases between them. The CDR3 sequence is 12 residues long. Per the germline V gene, CDR1 is SGHTA and CDR2 is FQGTGA. CDR3 residues: CASSDPSGGAFF. The DNA for the CDR3 is TGTGCCAGCAGCGACCCTTCGGGGGGGGCTTTCTTT.

This clonotype was seen only a few times. J is TRBJ2-7 and V is TRBV24-1; no definite D call. Trimming removed 5 bases from V and 4 bases from J, with 11 bases in between. Germline CDR1 and CDR2: KGHDR and SFDVKD. This CDR3 has 13 amino acids. The CDR3 region is CATSAGARYEQYF. Here the CDR3 DNA reads TGTGCCACCAGTGCGGGTGCTAGGTACGAGCAGTACTTC.

This clonotype was detected many times. V is TRBV5-1 and J is TRBJ1-1; D is possibly TRBD1 (5 bases). CDR3 length: 17 residues. CDR1 and CDR2 (germline): SGHRS, YFSETQ. V gave up 0 bases and J gave up 1 base, with 16 bases separating them. In DNA form, the CDR3 reads TGCGCCAGCAGCTTGGCCTTGGGAATGCAGGGGAACACTGAAGCTTTCTTT. Translated: CASSLALGMQGNTEAFF.

This clonotype was seen only a few times. This chain connects TRBV18 to TRBJ2-7; possibly TRBD1 or TRBD2 for D (5 bases each). The germline V gene encodes CDR1 KGHSH and CDR2 LQKENI. This CDR3 is built from 15 residues. Trimming removed 3 bases at V and 4 bases at J, with 16 bases between. CDR3 sequence (DNA): TGTGCCAGCTCACCCTACGCGCCTGGGGGATACGAGCAGTACTTC. Translating it yields CASSPYAPGGYEQYF.